This is a list of T cell receptor beta chains from one sample in a study of blood T cell repertoires in COVID-19. Libraries were prepared by immunoSEQ multiplex PCR; TCRdb keeps only in-frame clonotypes and omits some of them. This sample has 150,000 to 200,000 clones, with 84% found just once. Material for sequencing was peripheral blood. The receptors were sampled from a human donor in a cohort sampled during active COVID-19. Each CDR3 is given with its conserved first and last residue. D genes are given only for firm matches. Not every row has a clone size; where given, it reads once, few, many or a size class.

J gene | clone size | D gene | V gene | CDR3 DNA | CDR3 protein
TRBJ1-2 | - | - | TRBV4-1 | TGCGCCAGCAGCCTACCCGCGCTCACAGTAAGGGAGGACTATGGCTACACCTTC | CASSLPALTVREDYGYTF
TRBJ1-4 | once | - | TRBV9 | TGTGCCAGCAGCGTGGGGCACTCTAATGAAAAACTGTTTTTT | CASSVGHSNEKLFF
TRBJ2-7 | - | TRBD1 | TRBV6-1 | TGTGCCAGCAGTGAAGCGCAGGGGGTGTCCTACGAGCAGTACTTC | CASSEAQGVSYEQYF
TRBJ2-2 | - | - | TRBV25-1 | TGTGCCAGCAGTGGCGGGACAGCGAAAGGAGGAGGGCTGTTTTTT | CASSGGTAKGGGLFF
TRBJ2-1 | - | - | TRBV11-1 | TGTGCCAGCAGCTTAGACGGGACACTATACAATGAGCAGTTCTTC | CASSLDGTLYNEQFF
TRBJ1-2 | - | - | TRBV9 | TGTGCCAGCAGCTCCGGAATGGGCTGGCATGGCTACACCTTC | CASSSGMGWHGYTF
TRBJ1-2 | few | - | TRBV9 | TGTGCCAGCAGCGTAGCCGTGGGGGCAGGCGGCTACACCTTC | CASSVAVGAGGYTF
TRBJ2-1 | - | - | TRBV13 | TGTGCCAGCAGCCCTGTTCGGGGGAATGAGCAGTTCTTC | CASSPVRGNEQFF
TRBJ2-2 | - | - | TRBV11-2 | TGTGCCAGCACCCTCAGGGAGGTCGGGAAAGTTAGGAACACCGGGGAGCTGTTTTTT | CASTLREVGKVRNTGELFF
TRBJ1-6 | - | TRBD1 | TRBV6-5 | TGTGCCAGCAGTTTCTCGGGGACAGCGGATTCACCCCTCCACTTT | CASSFSGTADSPLHF
TRBJ2-7 | - | TRBD1 | TRBV6-5 | TGTGCCAGCAGTCCAGGGACAGTTTACTCCTACGAGCAGTACTTC | CASSPGTVYSYEQYF
TRBJ2-5 | - | TRBD1 | TRBV28 | TGTGCCAGCAGTTTCGGGACAGGGGTGATCCAGACCCAGTACTTC | CASSFGTGVIQTQYF
TRBJ1-5 | - | - | TRBV19 | TGTGCCAGTAGTATATTGAACAGGGCCAGTCAGCCCCAGCATTTT | CASSILNRASQPQHF
TRBJ1-1 | - | TRBD1 | TRBV4-2 | TGTGCCAGCAGCTCGCAGGGGGCTGAAGCTTTCTTT | CASSSQGAEAFF
TRBJ2-7 | once | TRBD1 | TRBV19 | TGTGCCAGTAGTAGGGGACAGGAGATCTCCTACGAGCAGTACTTC | CASSRGQEISYEQYF
TRBJ1-6 | - | TRBD1 | TRBV9 | TGTGCCAGCAGCTTGGGACAGTCTCTATCACCCCTCCACTTT | CASSLGQSLSPLHF
TRBJ2-1 | - | TRBD2 | TRBV7-3 | TGTGCCAGCAGCGTGATAGCGGGGGGTTACAATGAGCAGTTCTTC | CASSVIAGGYNEQFF
TRBJ2-1 | - | TRBD2 | TRBV7-9 | TGTGCCAGCAGCTTACCCGGGGAGGGTCGGTACAATGAGCAGTTCTTC | CASSLPGEGRYNEQFF
TRBJ2-1 | - | - | TRBV5-1 | TGCGCCAGCAGCTTGGACTATTCCAACTACAATGAGCAGTTCTTC | CASSLDYSNYNEQFF
TRBJ2-5 | - | TRBD2 | TRBV5-6 | TGTGCCAGCAGCTTGGAGCTGCGGGGGGGTAGAGAGACCCAGTACTTC | CASSLELRGGRETQYF
TRBJ2-1 | - | TRBD2 | TRBV9 | TGTGCCAGCAGCCCGCGACTAGCGGGATCCAATGAGCAGTTCTTC | CASSPRLAGSNEQFF
TRBJ2-1 | - | - | TRBV7-3 | TGTGCCAGCAGCCTACCGGACAGTAATGAGCAGTTCTTC | CASSLPDSNEQFF
TRBJ2-3 | - | TRBD2 | TRBV5-1 | TGCGCCAGCAGCCCTTCCTTACTAGCGGGGGATCGCACAGATACGCAGTATTTT | CASSPSLLAGDRTDTQYF
TRBJ2-5 | - | - | TRBV2 | TGTGCCGGGGCGGTGCGGGAGACCCAGTACTTC | CAGAVRETQYF
TRBJ2-2 | - | - | TRBV2 | TGTGCCAGCAGAGAACCCAGGGACACCGGGGAGCTGTTTTTT | CASREPRDTGELFF
TRBJ2-3 | - | TRBD2 | TRBV5-1 | TGCGCCAGCAGCTTGGTCCTAGCGGGGGATAGCACAGATACGCAGTATTTT | CASSLVLAGDSTDTQYF
TRBJ2-7 | many | - | TRBV7-9 | TGTGCCAGCAGCGCTCAGGGAGGCTACGAGCAGTACTTC | CASSAQGGYEQYF
TRBJ1-4 | - | TRBD1 | TRBV2 | TGTGCCAGCAGTGTGGCCCGGACAGGGTCTCGGTATGAAAAACTGTTTTTT | CASSVARTGSRYEKLFF
TRBJ2-5 | - | TRBD2 | TRBV6-6 | TGTGCCAGCACGGGGGGCCAAGAGACCCAGTACTTC | CASTGGQETQYF
TRBJ1-5 | - | TRBD1 | TRBV19 | TGTGCCAGTAGTGCAACAGGGGGCAGGAAGCCCCAGCATTTT | CASSATGGRKPQHF
TRBJ2-7 | - | TRBD1 | TRBV5-5 | TGTGCCAGCAGCCCGGGACAGGGAGTCCACGAGCAGTACTTC | CASSPGQGVHEQYF
TRBJ2-6 | once | TRBD1 | TRBV6-2/TRBV6-3 | TGTGCCAGCAGTCACCCTTATACGACAGGGGTTCTCTCTGGGGCCAACGTCCTGACTTTC | CASSHPYTTGVLSGANVLTF
TRBJ2-7 | - | TRBD2 | TRBV10-1 | TGCGCCAGCAGTGCTAGCGGGGACTACGAGCAGTACTTC | CASSASGDYEQYF
TRBJ2-3 | - | TRBD2 | TRBV20-1 | TGCAGTGCTAGTGGAGCGGGGGGACCCACAGATACGCAGTATTTT | CSASGAGGPTDTQYF
TRBJ1-4 | - | TRBD1 | TRBV20-1 | TGCAGTGCTAGTACAGGGGTGTATGAAAAACTGTTTTTT | CSASTGVYEKLFF
TRBJ2-1 | - | TRBD1 | TRBV25-1 | TGTGCCAGCAGTGGGGGGGACAGGGCAAGAAATGAGCAGTTCTTC | CASSGGDRARNEQFF
TRBJ1-5 | - | - | TRBV6-1 | TGTGCCAGCAGTGAACAGGGGACAAAAGATCAGCCCCAGCATTTT | CASSEQGTKDQPQHF
TRBJ2-3 | - | TRBD2 | TRBV9 | TGTGCCAGCAGCTCCTCGGGGGGGCCAAAAGATACGCAGTATTTT | CASSSSGGPKDTQYF
TRBJ2-5 | once | - | TRBV3-1/TRBV3-2 | TGTGCCAGCAGCCTTCGAGAGACCCAGTACTTC | CASSLRETQYF
TRBJ2-6 | - | TRBD1 | TRBV5-1 | TGCGCCAGCAGCCCCGGGACAGGGGGTTCTGTGGCAAGTGGGGCCAACGTCCTGACTTTC | CASSPGTGGSVASGANVLTF
TRBJ2-7 | - | - | TRBV11-3 | TGTGCCAGCAGCTTATCAGGGGAAGAGCAGTACTTC | CASSLSGEEQYF
TRBJ2-1 | - | - | TRBV4-1 | TGCGCCAGCAGTGACGTCGTGAGCGGAGGTAATGAGCAGTTCTTC | CASSDVVSGGNEQFF
TRBJ1-5 | - | - | TRBV11-2 | TGTGCCAGCAGCTTAGCCGGTAATAGCAATCAGCCCCAGCATTTT | CASSLAGNSNQPQHF
TRBJ1-6 | once | - | TRBV5-4 | TGTGCCAGCAGCTCTGGGGGCGCAAATTCACCCCTCCACTTT | CASSSGGANSPLHF
TRBJ2-7 | - | - | TRBV5-1 | TGCGCCAGCAGCTTCTCTTTCCACCCTACCTACGAGCAGTACTTC | CASSFSFHPTYEQYF
TRBJ1-6 | - | TRBD1 | TRBV2 | TGTGCCAGCAGTGCATGGACAGGGGAGAATTCACCCCTCCACTTT | CASSAWTGENSPLHF
TRBJ2-1 | - | TRBD2 | TRBV19 | TGTGCCAGTAGTATAGCCCAGGGAGGGTACAATGAGCAGTTCTTC | CASSIAQGGYNEQFF
TRBJ2-1 | - | TRBD1 | TRBV9 | TGTGCCAGCAGCGTAGCGATGACAGGGGTCTACAATGAGCAGTTCTTC | CASSVAMTGVYNEQFF
TRBJ2-3 | - | - | TRBV7-9 | TGTGCCAGCAGCCGAAAGTCGGGGGTGAGCACAGATACGCAGTATTTT | CASSRKSGVSTDTQYF
TRBJ2-5 | - | - | TRBV28 | TGTGCCAGCAGTTTGGGTTCAGGGGAAGGCGAGACCCAGTACTTC | CASSLGSGEGETQYF
TRBJ1-1 | - | - | TRBV9 | TGTGCCAGCAGCGGCAGGGCTGGAACGACTGAAGCTTTCTTT | CASSGRAGTTEAFF